This T cell receptor (beta chain) stems from a study of cytomegalovirus exposure and HLA in healthy donors. Findings and caveats of the study: Per published reports, the classifier diagnosed cytomegalovirus status with high specificity and sensitivity. Subsequent analysis of the approximately 110 validation repertoires found a tendency for first-cohort TCR clusters to co-occur. Cytomegalovirus-associated status was assigned to more than 150 TCR beta chains.

This CDR3 is built from 11 residues. Germline V gives CDR1 MNHEY, CDR2 SMNVEV (reference sequence). V was cut by 4 bases and J by 7 bases, with 5 bases left in between. About this clone itself: The antigen is undetermined.

TCRdb keeps only in-frame clones here, not all; method: immunoSEQ multiplex PCR. The data contain about 140,000 clones, approximately 89% of them singletons. The donors were part of the 120-subject validation cohort, which stood apart from the approximately 670-subject first cohort. The origin of this receptor is a man between 18 and 29 years old in good health and CMV-seronegative. This chain uses TRBV27 with TRBJ2-1, with D unresolved. Input material: PBMCs. CDR3 sequence reads: CASSYGNEQFF. The DNA for the CDR3 is TGTGCCAGCAGTTACGGGAATGAGCAGTTCTTC.